These 29 T cell receptor beta chains originate from one sample sequenced in a study of response to subunit inactivated influenza vaccine. A single record per CDR3 protein comes from TCRdb applying MiXCR to the RT-PCR reads. The repertoire holds 650,000 to 800,000 distinct CDR3 sequences, with about a fifth as singletons. Sequences were derived from PBMCs from blood, sampled roughly 5 days after vaccination. These receptors were obtained from a man aged 50-60 years who received an inactivated influenza vaccine.

As regards this clonotype: The conserved phenylalanine or tryptophan normally closing the CDR3 is absent here, so this likely arose from a read error. V usage is TRBV5-1 and J usage is TRBJ2-1; tentatively, D is TRBD1 or TRBD2 (5 bases each). The CDR3 is made up of 13 amino acids. Deletions cut 3 bases from V and 6 bases from J, with 10 bases between. Germline V lookup: CDR1 SGHRS, CDR2 YFSETQ. The CDR3 loop reads CASSSAGTNEQFS. The CDR3 coding sequence is TGCGCCAGCAGCTCTGCCGGGACCAATGAGCAGTTCTCC.

Many counts were recorded for this clonotype. This chain uses TRBV20-1 with TRBJ1-4, with 9 bases that match TRBD1. The germline gives CDR1 DFQATT, CDR2 SNEGSKA (reference sequence). The CDR3 spans 16 residues. V dropped 1 base and J dropped 7; count of bases not matched to a gene: 10. The CDR3, as DNA: TGCAGTGCTAGAGGCCCGGGACAGGGAAGGGGTGAAAAACTGTTTTTT. Translation gives CSARGPGQGRGEKLFF.

This CDR3 reads CAIRGTSGSKSYNEQFF. CDR3 DNA sequence: TGTGCCATCAGGGGGACTAGCGGCTCAAAGTCCTACAATGAGCAGTTCTTC. The V and J genes are TRBV10-3 and TRBJ2-1; 11 bases line up with TRBD2. In germline, CDR1 is ENHRY, CDR2 SYGVKD. Losses at the gene ends were 6 bases for V and 1 base for J; bases not matched to a gene: 8. This CDR3 is 17 amino acids long.

In this sample, this clonotype turned up a few times. The chain couples TRBV20-1 to TRBJ2-1; 7 bases match TRBD2. Looked up from germline, CDR1 is DFQATT and CDR2 is SNEGSKA (reference sequence). The trim removed 5 bases at V and 14 bases at J, leaving 6 bases unmatched. The CDR3 spans 10 residues. The CDR3 loop reads CSAGSGDEFF. Here the CDR3 DNA reads TGCAGTGCTGGGAGCGGGGACGAGTTCTTC.

In its sample, this clonotype was seen many times. The chain has TRBV11-2 and TRBJ1-3; D ambiguous. V lost 4 bases, J lost 0 bases, and 10 bases lay in between. The CDR3 is made up of 15 amino acids. Germline V CDR1 and CDR2: SGHAT, FQNNGV. The chain's CDR3 is CASSSVQGSGNTIYF. CDR3 nucleotide sequence: TGTGCCAGCAGCTCAGTCCAAGGCTCTGGAAACACCATATATTTT.

There are a few counts of this clonotype. The chain has TRBV6-1 and TRBJ1-2; no definite D call. The CDR3 runs 13 residues. V gave up 6 bases and J gave up 3 bases, with 11 bases separating them. The germline V gene encodes CDR1 MNHNS and CDR2 SASEGT. As DNA, the CDR3 is TGTGCCAGCAGGCCGGATCGGGACTATGGCTACACCTTC. Translating it yields CASRPDRDYGYTF.

This sequence joins TRBV6-2 or TRBV6-3 and TRBJ2-1; D possibly uses TRBD1 or TRBD2 (5 bases each). The CDR3 sequence is 13 residues long. V was pared by 1 base and J by 10 bases, with 11 bases between. Germline CDR1 MNHEY, CDR2 SVGEGT. The CDR3, as DNA: TGTGCCAGCAGTTACTACCTAGGGGAGGAGCAGTTCTTC. Translated, it gives CASSYYLGEEQFF.

This sequence joins TRBV5-1 and TRBJ2-1, with TRBD2 as a possible D gene (7 bases). Per germline, CDR1 SGHRS and CDR2 YFSETQ. The germline V and J ends were trimmed by 5 bases and 7 bases, with 19 bases remaining between them. The CDR3 extends over 15 amino acids. CDR3 DNA sequence: TGCGCCAGCAGTTCGAGGGGGGGCGCTCTGAATGAGCAGTTCTTC. It is translated as CASSSRGGALNEQFF.

This chain uses TRBV7-3 with TRBJ2-1; 10 nucleotides match TRBD2. The ends lost 6 bases at V and 8 bases at J; junction bases unmatched: 13. Germline CDR1 and CDR2: SGHTA and FQGTGA. The CDR3 length is 16 residues. CDR3 in amino acids: CASRRTSGRAFDEQFF. Written as DNA, the CDR3 is TGTGCCAGCAGACGAACGAGCGGGAGGGCCTTCGATGAGCAGTTCTTC.

The chain uses TRBV5-1 and TRBJ2-7; the D gene is possibly TRBD2 (6 bases). V was cut by 3 bases and J by 7 bases, with 14 bases left in between. The CDR3 has 13 amino acids. The germline CDR1 and CDR2 sequences are SGHRS and YFSETQ. The CDR3 spells CASSSTSAGEQYF. The CDR3 DNA follows: TGCGCCAGCAGCTCGACCTCGGCGGGGGAGCAGTACTTC.

This clonotype has more than one count but fewer than ten. The genes are TRBV2 and TRBJ2-1; D uncertain. Trimming removed 7 bases from V and 4 bases from J, with 8 bases in between. The CDR3 has 12 residues. Germline V lookup: CDR1 SNHLY, CDR2 FYNNEI. CDR3 DNA sequence: TGTGCCAGCACGACGGATTACAATGAGCAGTTCTTC. Protein product: CASTTDYNEQFF.

This chain joins TRBV6-5 and TRBJ2-3; 10 bases fit TRBD2. CDR1 is MNHEY and CDR2 is SVGAGI in the germline V gene. The CDR3 contains 17 residues. V lost 0 bases and J lost 2; bases outside the gene matches: 5. CDR3 nucleotide sequence: TGTGCCAGCAGTTACTCGAGAACTAGCGGGACCACAGATACGCAGTATTTT. Amino acid sequence: CASSYSRTSGTTDTQYF.

The V call is TRBV5-6, the J call TRBJ2-7; maybe TRBD2 (6 bases). The germline V and J ends were trimmed by 2 bases and 6 bases, with 15 bases remaining between them. Germline CDR1 reads SGHDT; CDR2 reads YYEEEE. The CDR3 extends over 14 amino acids. CDR3 region: CASSLSGRPGEQYF. The CDR3 bases are TGTGCCAGCAGCTTATCAGGGAGGCCTGGCGAGCAGTACTTC.

J is TRBJ2-1 and V is TRBV5-6; D remains unclear. Germline V gene lookup returns CDR1 SGHDT and CDR2 YYEEEE. The CDR3 runs 13 residues. With 1 base removed from V and 7 bases from J, the gap between germline ends came to 9 bases. CDR3 nucleotides: TGTGCCAGCAGCTTGTCCCTGGTGAATGAGCAGTTCTTC. This gives the protein CASSLSLVNEQFF.

CDR3 bases: TGCAGTGCCGAACCCGGGACAGTCCAAGAGACCCAGTACTTC. Translated: CSAEPGTVQETQYF. The V call is TRBV20-1, the J call TRBJ2-5; 7 positions match TRBD1. CDR1 is DFQATT, CDR2 SNEGSKA, per germline (reference sequence). CDR3 length: 14 residues. The junction had 8 bases not matched to a gene; V was cut back by 6 bases and J by 1 base.

This clonotype was seen only a few times. The rearrangement joins TRBV5-4 to TRBJ1-6; 7 bases are shared with TRBD1. Germline V gene sequence: CDR1 SGHNT, CDR2 YYREEE (reference sequence). This CDR3 comprises 16 residues. Trimming removed 3 bases from V and 1 base from J; junction bases left unmatched: 4. The CDR3 here is CASSYDRESYNSPLHF. The DNA of the CDR3 is TGTGCCAGCAGCTACGACAGGGAGTCCTATAATTCACCCCTCCACTTT.

The chain links TRBV10-3 to TRBJ1-2; 7 bases align to TRBD1. This CDR3 has 14 amino acids. Losses at the gene ends were 0 bases for V and 4 bases for J; bases not matched to a gene: 2. Germline-derived CDR1 and CDR2 are ENHRY and SYGVKD. In DNA form, the CDR3 reads TGTGCCATCAGTGAGTCGGGACAGACCTATGGCTACACCTTC. It codes for CAISESGQTYGYTF.

This clonotype was counted between two and nine times. The chain links TRBV12-3 or TRBV12-4 to TRBJ1-2; tentative D call: TRBD1 (5 bases). This CDR3 contains 14 residues. V lost 7 bases and J 4 bases, leaving 16 bases between the germline ends. Here the CDR3 reads CASNPSGSPYGYTF. The CDR3 DNA is TGTGCCAGCAACCCCTCAGGGAGCCCCTATGGCTACACCTTC.

This chain joins TRBV20-1 and TRBJ1-1; no firm D call. Deletions cut 1 base from V and 6 bases from J, with 15 bases between. The CDR3 covers 14 residues. CDR1 DFQATT and CDR2 SNEGSKA come from the germline V gene (reference sequence). The CDR3, as DNA: TGCAGTGCTAGAGCCCTTATTCTCCGTTCTGAAGCTTTCTTT. Encoded protein: CSARALILRSEAFF.

Worth noting for this clonotype: One end of the junction fails to match germline, which may point to a read error. The V and J genes are TRBV10-3 and TRBJ1-2; 11 nucleotides match TRBD1. The CDR3 consists of 11 residues. Looked up from germline, CDR1 is ENHRY and CDR2 is SYGVKD. For the CDR3, the DNA is TGTGCCATCAGCCGGACAGGGGGCTTCACCTTC. As protein: CAISRTGGFTF.

The chain recombines TRBV10-2 with TRBJ1-2; D unclear. The germline V gene has CDR1 WSHSY and CDR2 SAAADI. The CDR3 contains 12 residues. V was pared by 8 bases and J by 4 bases, with 11 bases between. The CDR3 here is CASPRGGYGYTF. The CDR3 DNA reads TGCGCCAGCCCCCGGGGAGGCTATGGCTACACCTTC.

This clonotype was picked up a small number of times. The genes are TRBV11-2 and TRBJ2-3; a possible D gene is TRBD2 (6 bases). The CDR3 length is 16 residues. Per the germline V gene, CDR1 is SGHAT and CDR2 is FQNNGV. The V end lost 4 bases, the J end lost 0 bases, and 14 bases lay between the germline ends. CDR3 sequence (DNA): TGTGCCAGCAGCTGGGACTCGTACGGCAGCACAGATACGCAGTATTTT. Protein: CASSWDSYGSTDTQYF.

In this sample, this clonotype turned up a few times. This rearrangement joins TRBV4-1 to TRBJ2-1, with D uncertain. The CDR3 consists of 14 residues. The germline V and J ends were trimmed by 3 bases and 7 bases, with 13 bases remaining between them. Germline CDR1 and CDR2: MGHRA and YSYEKL. CDR3 residues: CASSHPGTKNEQFF. Written as DNA, the CDR3 is TGCGCCAGCAGCCACCCCGGAACAAAGAATGAGCAGTTCTTC.

J is TRBJ1-2 and V is TRBV12-3 or TRBV12-4; D is unclear. CDR3 length equals 11 residues. The V gene lost 4 bases and the J gene lost 5 bases, with 5 bases spanning the gap. The CDR3 reads CASSSTYGYTF. CDR3 in DNA: TGTGCCAGCAGTTCGACGTATGGCTACACCTTC.

The chain couples TRBV6-2 or TRBV6-3 to TRBJ2-1, with D perhaps matching TRBD2 (6 bases). The CDR3 covers 15 residues. The germline V gene has CDR1 MNHEY and CDR2 SVGEGT. Trimming removed 10 bases from V and 0 bases from J, with 16 bases in between. The CDR3 spells CAIRAGRSSYNEQFF. The CDR3 DNA follows: TGTGCCATTCGCGCGGGGCGAAGCTCCTACAATGAGCAGTTCTTC.

The chain uses TRBV7-9 and TRBJ2-1, with TRBD1 matching 7 bases. CDR1 is SEHNR, CDR2 FQNEAQ, per germline (reference sequence). The V and J ends lost 4 bases and 5 bases, in that order; junction bases with no gene match: 14. This CDR3 has 17 amino acids. The CDR3, as DNA: TGTGCCAGCAGCTCAACAACCGAGACAGGGTACAACAATGAGCAGTTCTTC. Translation: CASSSTTETGYNNEQFF. Looking up the rest from reference TRBV7-9 and TRBJ2-1 gives the full variable domain: DTGVSQNPRHKITKRGQNVTFRCDPISEHNRLYWYRQTLGQGPEFLTYFQNEAQLEKSRLLSDRFSAERPKGSFSTLEIQRTEQGDSAMYLCASSSTTETGYNNEQFFGPGTRLTVL.

The CDR3 DNA sequence: TGTGCCAGCAGACACTCTTATGGGAGTCGAGAAGAGACCCAGTACTTC. This sequence encodes CASRHSYGSREETQYF. J is TRBJ2-5 and V is TRBV7-9, with D perhaps TRBD2 (5 bases). V gave up 6 bases and J gave up 3 bases, with 20 bases separating them. CDR3 length: 16 amino acids. The germline V gene encodes CDR1 SEHNR and CDR2 FQNEAQ (reference sequence).

This clonotype was observed a single time. The chain employs TRBV4-1 and TRBJ2-7; D may correspond to TRBD1 or TRBD2 (5 bases each). Trimming took 1 base from V and 3 from J, leaving 13 bases between them. Germline values: CDR1 MGHRA, CDR2 YSYEKL. This CDR3 is 15 amino acids long. CDR3 region: CASSQGGAGYYEQYF. In nucleotides, the CDR3 is TGCGCCAGCAGCCAAGGAGGGGCGGGCTACTACGAGCAGTACTTC.

This chain joins TRBV7-2 and TRBJ1-2, with TRBD1 matching over 11 bases. Germline values: CDR1 SGHTA, CDR2 FQGNSA. This CDR3 is 15 amino acids long. Losses at the gene ends were 4 bases for V and 6 bases for J; bases not matched to a gene: 7. The CDR3 is CASSSFWDRGDGYTF. DNA of the CDR3: TGTGCCAGCAGCTCTTTTTGGGACAGGGGGGATGGCTACACCTTC.